The 25 T cell receptor beta chains given below trace back to one sample, sequenced in a study of T-cell reconstitution after alpha-beta-depleted transplantation in children. Unique molecular identifiers were incorporated during preparation of the TCRbeta library. MiXCR, applied by TCRdb to the PCR reads, yields one record per CDR3 protein. The sample holds 65,000 to 70,000 distinct CDR3 sequences; roughly 5% are singletons and the top ten take about 20%. This specimen was PBMCs, mostly from graft donor cells, taken 180 days after TCRalphabeta/CD19-depleted stem cell transplant. These receptors all come from a boy under two years old who had a stem cell transplant for acute myeloid leukemia, so the T cells may come from the graft donor.

This clonotype was counted ten times or more. The chain uses TRBV4-1 and TRBJ2-2; D is undetermined. There are 10 residues in the CDR3. V lost 10 bases and J 4 bases, leaving 4 bases between the germline ends. CDR1 is MGHRA and CDR2 is YSYEKL in the germline V gene. DNA for the CDR3: TGCGCCACCGGCACCGGGGAGCTGTTTTTT. Its protein product is CATGTGELFF.

Many counts were recorded for this clonotype. V and J are TRBV29-1 and TRBJ2-7, with 9 bases lining up with TRBD1. CDR3 length equals 12 residues. The germline V gene has CDR1 SQVTM and CDR2 ANQGSEA. After removal of 8 bases from V and 2 bases from J, the junction contained 4 bases not matched to a gene. This CDR3 reads CSTGTGPYEQYF. The CDR3 DNA follows: TGCAGCACCGGGACAGGGCCCTACGAGCAGTACTTC.

This clonotype was counted at least ten times. The rearrangement joins TRBV6-2 or TRBV6-3 to TRBJ1-5; TRBD1 agrees at 7 bases. Losses at the gene ends were 7 bases for V and 4 bases for J; bases not matched to a gene: 7. From germline, CDR1 is MNHEY and CDR2 SVGEGT. This CDR3 spans 14 amino acids. The CDR3 region is CASKLGQANQPQHF. The CDR3 region has the DNA TGTGCCAGCAAGCTAGGACAGGCTAATCAGCCCCAGCATTTT.

There are many counts of this clonotype. The chain recombines TRBV7-9 with TRBJ1-1, with no clear D. The V gene lost 1 base and the J gene lost 6 bases, with 9 bases spanning the gap. The CDR3 length is 13 residues. Germline V CDR1 and CDR2: SEHNR, FQNEAQ (reference sequence). CDR3 amino acids: CASSLEVGPEAFF. In DNA form, the CDR3 reads TGTGCCAGCAGCTTAGAGGTTGGGCCTGAAGCTTTCTTT.

This clonotype is judged large. The CDR3 region has the DNA TGTGCCAGCAGCTTAGTACAGTCAACCGGGGAGCTGTTTTTT. Translated, it gives CASSLVQSTGELFF. The chain employs TRBV7-9 and TRBJ2-2; D is undetermined. Trimming took off 1 base at V and 5 bases at J, with 8 bases between the two ends. Germline V gene lookup returns CDR1 SEHNR and CDR2 FQNEAQ (reference sequence). The CDR3 is 14 residues long.

Many counts were recorded for this clonotype. The rearrangement joins TRBV5-1 to TRBJ1-1, with D maybe TRBD1 (5 bases). CDR3 length: 17 amino acids. Germline CDR1 is SGHRS and CDR2 is YFSETQ. With 0 bases removed from V and 1 base from J, the gap between germline ends came to 16 bases. The CDR3 DNA reads TGCGCCAGCAGCTTGGAAGTGGGGCGGGGAGGGAACACTGAAGCTTTCTTT. Encoded protein: CASSLEVGRGGNTEAFF.

This clonotype was picked up many times. The chain employs TRBV25-1 and TRBJ1-5; D perhaps matches TRBD1 (5 bases). Trimming removed 8 bases at V and 1 base at J, with 9 bases between. The CDR3 length is 13 residues. Germline assignment: CDR1 MGHDK and CDR2 SYGVNS. The CDR3 is CASGDGSNQPQHF. CDR3 coding DNA: TGTGCCAGCGGGGACGGCAGCAATCAGCCCCAGCATTTT. Full variable domain (remainder filled in from reference TRBV25-1 and TRBJ1-5): EADIYQTPRYLVIGTGKKITLECSQTMGHDKMYWYQQDPGMELHLIHYSYGVNSTEKGDLSSESTVSRIRTEHFPLTLESARPSHTSQYLCASGDGSNQPQHFGDGTRLSIL.

This clonotype was counted ten times or more. The chain is built from TRBV2 and TRBJ2-3; a possible D gene is TRBD1 (6 bases). V was clipped by 4 bases and J by 0 bases, with 14 bases between them. Germline V CDR1 and CDR2: SNHLY, FYNNEI. This CDR3 is built from 16 residues. In DNA, the CDR3 is TGTGCCAGCAGTGCTGAGACAGGTCTTAGCACAGATACGCAGTATTTT. Translating gives CASSAETGLSTDTQYF.

This clonotype was recorded at least ten times. V and J are TRBV10-3 and TRBJ2-5, with 9 bases aligning to TRBD2. V gave up 4 bases and J gave up 1 base; unmatched junction bases: 7. The CDR3 covers 16 residues. Germline V gene data show CDR1 as ENHRY and CDR2 as SYGVKD. The CDR3 spells CAISGAGGGAQETQYF. The CDR3 region has the DNA TGTGCCATCAGTGGGGCCGGCGGGGGGGCCCAAGAGACCCAGTACTTC.

Ten or more counts support this clonotype. The gene calls are TRBV15 and TRBJ1-2, with D possibly matching TRBD1 (5 bases). CDR1 LNHNV and CDR2 YYDKDF come from the germline V gene (reference sequence). The CDR3 extends over 16 amino acids. V dropped 2 bases and J dropped 1 base, with 14 bases sitting between them. The CDR3 nucleotides read TGTGCCACCAGCAGAAATCCCCGGGGGGGTAACTATGGCTACACCTTC. This codes for CATSRNPRGGNYGYTF.

This clonotype was detected ten times or more. The rearrangement links TRBV5-1 to TRBJ1-1, with 10 bases aligning to TRBD1. The length of the CDR3 is 16 residues. Germline V gene sequence: CDR1 SGHRS, CDR2 YFSETQ. V trimming: 4 bases; J trimming: 0 bases; junction bases outside the gene matches: 6. The CDR3 here is CASSPTGGRVNTEAFF. The CDR3 nucleotides are TGCGCCAGCAGCCCGACAGGGGGCAGGGTGAACACTGAAGCTTTCTTT.

The V gene is TRBV4-3, the J gene TRBJ2-7; 7 bases agree with TRBD1. The CDR3 length is 15 residues. J gave up 0 bases and V 1 base, and 3 bases lay outside the gene matches. The germline V gene has CDR1 LGHNA and CDR2 YSLEER. In nucleotides, the CDR3 is TGCGCCAGCAGCCAAGGGACAGGAAGCTCCTACGAGCAGTACTTC. Translation: CASSQGTGSSYEQYF.

This clonotype was detected many times. The chain links TRBV5-1 to TRBJ2-1; 13 positions match TRBD2. This CDR3 contains 17 residues. Germline CDR1 and CDR2: SGHRS and YFSETQ. V lost 4 bases, J lost 0 bases, and 4 bases stayed unmatched. CDR3 DNA: TGCGCCAGCAGCCCTGGACTAGCGGGGGCCTCCTACAATGAGCAGTTCTTC. The encoded protein is CASSPGLAGASYNEQFF.

This clonotype occurred many times. V is TRBV18 and J is TRBJ2-5; the match to TRBD2 covers 7 bases. In germline, CDR1 is KGHSH, CDR2 LQKENI. This CDR3 is 16 amino acids long. V was pared by 2 bases and J by 3 bases, with 9 bases of the junction left unmatched. CDR3 DNA: TGTGCCAGCTCACCAGGAGCGGGGAGAACAAAAGAGACCCAGTACTTC. Protein product: CASSPGAGRTKETQYF. Variable domain in full (rest from reference TRBV18 and TRBJ2-5): NAGVMQNPRHLVRRRGQEARLRCSPMKGHSHVYWYRQLPEEGLKFMVYLQKENIIDESGMPKERFSAEFPKEGPSILRIQQVVRGDSAAYFCASSPGAGRTKETQYFGPGTRLLVL.

This clonotype was recorded at least ten times. Germline and junction disagree at one end, which may indicate a read error. The rearrangement links TRBV20-1 to TRBJ2-5, with D possibly being TRBD1 (5 bases). CDR1 and CDR2 from the germline V gene are DFQATT and SNEGSKA (reference sequence). The CDR3 sequence is 15 residues long. CDR3 amino acids: CSAGATQTWEDTQYF. The CDR3 DNA is TGCAGTGCTGGGGCCACGCAGACCTGGGAAGATACCCAGTACTTC.

This clonotype was observed many times. V is TRBV3-1 and J is TRBJ1-3; D perhaps matches TRBD1 (5 bases). The CDR3 sequence is 16 residues long. Germline lookup yields CDR1 LGHDT and CDR2 YNNKEL (reference sequence). Trimming took 4 bases from V and 0 from J, leaving 13 bases between them. This chain's CDR3 is CASSPGTIASGNTIYF. The CDR3 DNA reads TGTGCCAGCAGCCCAGGGACTATAGCCTCTGGAAACACCATATATTTT.

This clonotype occurred many times. The rearrangement joins TRBV24-1 to TRBJ2-2; D possibly corresponds to TRBD1 (5 bases). The CDR3 has 12 residues. The germline CDR1 and CDR2 sequences are KGHDR and SFDVKD. The V and J ends lost 8 bases and 6 bases respectively, with 9 bases between them. CDR3 sequence: CATMQGSGELFF. In DNA form, the CDR3 reads TGTGCCACCATGCAGGGATCCGGGGAGCTGTTTTTT.

This clonotype occurred many times. The chain has TRBV5-1 and TRBJ1-1, with 8 bases fitting TRBD1. Losses at the gene ends were 4 bases for V and 3 bases for J; bases not matched to a gene: 8. Germline loops: CDR1 SGHRS, CDR2 YFSETQ. The CDR3 totals 15 residues. This chain's CDR3 is CASSPRQGRDTEAFF. For the CDR3, the DNA is TGCGCCAGCAGCCCCCGACAGGGGCGGGACACTGAAGCTTTCTTT.

The table lists this clonotype with many counts. The chain recombines TRBV12-3 or TRBV12-4 with TRBJ2-3; no clear D. Trimming took off 3 bases at V and 2 bases at J, with 12 bases between the two ends. The CDR3 length is 15 residues. CDR3 nucleotides: TGTGCCAGCAGTTTGGCCAGCCTTAACACAGATACGCAGTATTTT. It is translated as CASSLASLNTDTQYF.

This clonotype was seen many times. The chain couples TRBV12-3 or TRBV12-4 to TRBJ2-7; D uncertain. Trimming removed 3 bases at V and 2 bases at J, with 14 bases between. The CDR3 has 15 residues. Here the CDR3 DNA reads TGTGCCAGCAGTTTTGGGCTATCAAGCACCTACGAGCAGTACGTC. Its translation: CASSFGLSSTYEQYV.

There are many counts of this clonotype. The CDR3 coding sequence is TGTGCCAGCACGCCTAGGGGGCGACCCTTTGAAGCTTTCTTT. Its protein product is CASTPRGRPFEAFF. V is TRBV12-3 or TRBV12-4 and J is TRBJ1-1; 7 bases line up with TRBD1. The CDR3 is 14 amino acids. The junction had 12 bases not matched to a gene; V was cut back by 7 bases and J by 7 bases.

The table lists this clonotype with many counts. This chain joins TRBV14 and TRBJ2-3, with D perhaps TRBD1 (5 bases). V was pared by 1 base and J by 4 bases, with 12 bases between. The CDR3 runs 15 residues. The germline V gene encodes CDR1 SGHDN and CDR2 FVKESK. CDR3 protein: CASSQGWGGPDTQYF. Written as DNA, the CDR3 is TGTGCCAGCAGCCAAGGGTGGGGCGGCCCAGATACGCAGTATTTT.

Ten or more counts support this clonotype. V is TRBV4-3 and J is TRBJ2-7; D may be TRBD1 (5 bases). CDR1 is LGHNA, CDR2 YSLEER, per germline. This CDR3 region has 15 residues. Trimming took off 1 base at V and 2 bases at J, with 12 bases between the two ends. The CDR3 reads CASSQAQGPPYEQYF. In DNA, the CDR3 is TGCGCCAGCAGCCAAGCCCAGGGTCCCCCCTACGAGCAGTACTTC.

This clonotype was recorded many times. The rearrangement uses TRBV11-2 and TRBJ1-6; the D is unclear. From germline, CDR1 is SGHAT and CDR2 FQNNGV. V shed 5 bases and J shed 9 bases, with 14 bases lying between them. This CDR3 has 14 residues. This chain's CDR3 is CASSPGALSSPLHF. DNA for the CDR3: TGTGCCAGCAGCCCAGGAGCCCTTAGTTCACCCCTCCACTTT.

There are many counts of this clonotype. CDR3 coding DNA: TGTGCCAGCAGCGTCAGACTAGCCACAGATACGCAGTATTTT. This gives the protein CASSVRLATDTQYF. The chain recombines TRBV5-4 with TRBJ2-3; 7 bases map to TRBD2. The germline V gene encodes CDR1 SGHNT and CDR2 YYREEE (reference sequence). The CDR3 extends over 14 amino acids. The ends lost 4 bases at V and 2 bases at J; junction bases unmatched: 4.